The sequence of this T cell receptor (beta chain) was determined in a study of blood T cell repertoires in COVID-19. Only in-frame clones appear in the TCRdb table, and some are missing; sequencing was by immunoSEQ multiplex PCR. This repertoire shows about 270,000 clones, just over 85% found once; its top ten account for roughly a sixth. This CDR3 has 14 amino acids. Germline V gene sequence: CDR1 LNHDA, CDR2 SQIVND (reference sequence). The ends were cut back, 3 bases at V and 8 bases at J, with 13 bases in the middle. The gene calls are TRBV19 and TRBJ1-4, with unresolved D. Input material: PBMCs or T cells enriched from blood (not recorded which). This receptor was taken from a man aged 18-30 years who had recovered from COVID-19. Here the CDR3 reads CASSIGVRFEKLFF. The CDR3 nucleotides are TGTGCCAGTAGTATCGGGGTGAGATTCGAAAAACTGTTTTTT.